This T cell receptor (beta chain) is drawn from a study of blood T cell repertoires in COVID-19 (dated by TCRdb to between 2020 and 2021). For context, the study as a whole: The collaborator samples originated in the United States, Italy and Spain and spanned the acute and convalescent phases of COVID-19. The material from the prospective study consisted of cDNA or gDNA derived from T cells, B-cell-depleted T cells, or PBMCs. Deeply sampled blood TCRbeta repertoires from subjects exposed to, actively infected with, or recovered from COVID-19 were included in the dataset. The repertoires were released in a freely available public database meant as a resource for research on the immune response to SARS-CoV-2. Samples came from the ongoing ImmuneRACE study (first 160 participants) plus 1,254 subjects from 6 global collaborators. Sample metadata almost always included a de-identified subject ID, COVID-19 status, age in years and sex. Where HLA class I and class II types were available, the types were taken from metadata supplied by the sample provider, not from assay-based typing. Summary of the overall study and its limitations: How much clinical and demographic metadata was included differed by source and by participant, and the metadata was provided uncurated.

The immunoSEQ Assay, a bias-controlled multiplex PCR, was used to amplify TCRbeta CDR3 regions from genomic DNA. Turning to the authors' computational methods: The number of nucleated cells in each sample was estimated by amplification of reference gene primers within the assay. To quantify the absolute abundance of each unique TCRbeta CDR3 rearrangement, sequence reads were collapsed and filtered. Productive Simpson clonality was computed per sample as the square root of Simpson's diversity index over productive rearrangements. TCRdb took over this immuneACCESS table, retaining in-frame rearrangements with V and J assigned. Such tables are incomplete; in checked studies, under half of the missing clones stem from an unresolved V gene, and the remainder is unexplained. That table is the source of V, J and clone size, and D and trimming were worked out from the DNA. The sample table records under 500,000 clones; 70% to 90% of these occur just once. The ten biggest clones cover under 2% of the sample.

In the prospective study, participants were roughly 18 to 95 years old, resided in fewer than 25 geographic areas of the United States, and were enrolled through a virtual design. In the prospective study, participants were assigned to cohorts based on the clinical history participants reported in a screening survey and a study questionnaire. Mobile phlebotomists in the prospective study collected whole blood, serum and a nasopharyngeal or oropharyngeal swab from every participant. Participants in the prospective study had the option to provide additional blood draws and questionnaires over an approximately 2-month period. Before DNA extraction, blood samples from the prospective study were shipped at room temperature or frozen. This clone was counted at least ten times. Its antigen remains unidentified. It has no much larger one-base neighbor in the sample; base qualities were not kept. The source of this sequence is a woman between 18 and 30 years old with acute COVID-19. The source material was PBMCs or T cells enriched from blood (not recorded which).

The DNA reads as follows: TGTGCCAGCAGTGAAGTGGACAGTTCCTACGAGCAGTACTTC. Its amino acids are CASSEVDSSYEQYF. Recombination joined TRBV6-1 with TRBJ2-7, with a tentative D gene TRBD1 over 6 matching bases. In the germline V gene, CDR1 corresponds to MNHNS and CDR2 to SASEGT. Inclusive of the bounding cysteine and phenylalanine, the CDR3 is 14 residues long. Of all the DNA, just the CDR3 is kept, 42 bases in frame from base 1. V gives up 1 base and J gives up 1 base, and the segment between their germline ends measures 8 bases.